The table lists the clone carrying this TCR beta chain with a few counts. Antigen: not known. The assay was immunoSEQ multiplex PCR, and TCRdb's table has in-frame clones only and misses some. This repertoire shows about 200,000 clones, roughly 84% found once; its top ten account for roughly 2%. The record originates from a study of cytomegalovirus exposure and HLA in healthy donors. Study-wide results and caveats: Cytomegalovirus association was listed for around 180 TCR beta chains.

CDR3 length: 15 amino acids. Germline CDR1 MNHNS, CDR2 SASEGT. Trimming cost V 4 bases and J 5 bases; bases outside gene matches: 5. The TCR was taken from a woman in her late teens or twenties in good health and CMV-seropositive. The sample taken for sequencing was PBMCs. The genes are TRBV6-1 and TRBJ1-2; 12 bases line up with TRBD1. The CDR3 DNA sequence: TGTGCCAGCAGTGCCGGGACAGGGGGCGTGTATGGCTACACCTTC. This codes for CASSAGTGGVYGYTF.